This T cell receptor (beta chain) appears in the sequencing data of a study of T cell responses to AZD1222 COVID-19 vaccine. Concerning this clone: Its cognate antigen is unknown.

This CDR3 comprises 17 residues. CDR1 and CDR2 from the germline V gene are KGHSH and LQKENI. Trimming cost V 3 bases and J 0 bases, with 15 bases left between them. General study points: Recipients of two AZD1222 doses showed rising Spike-specific TCR breadth and depth. White British people made up most donors, females outnumbered males, and clonal diversity was possibly underestimated. Vaccine-related CD4 TCRs covered spike, predominating at 160-218 and 743-854. Targets within unmutated variant regions were reportedly found for nearly half of spike-specific TCRs.

The method was immunoSEQ multiplex PCR; TCRdb's version includes in-frame clones alone and lacks a portion of them. This repertoire shows about 200,000 clones, around 90% found once; its top ten account for 3.6%. V is TRBV18 and J is TRBJ1-3; TRBD1 might be the D (5 bases). The source of this sequence is an adult who received the MenACWY meningococcal vaccine as a control. Material: peripheral blood, obtained 28 days after the second dose of the MenACWY control vaccine. As DNA, the CDR3 is TGTGCCAGCTCACCTACTCCAGGGCGATCCTCTGGAAACACCATATATTTT. It encodes CASSPTPGRSSGNTIYF. The whole variable domain, filled in from reference TRBV18 and TRBJ1-3, reads NAGVMQNPRHLVRRRGQEARLRCSPMKGHSHVYWYRQLPEEGLKFMVYLQKENIIDESGMPKERFSAEFPKEGPSILRIQQVVRGDSAAYFCASSPTPGRSSGNTIYFGEGSWLTVV.